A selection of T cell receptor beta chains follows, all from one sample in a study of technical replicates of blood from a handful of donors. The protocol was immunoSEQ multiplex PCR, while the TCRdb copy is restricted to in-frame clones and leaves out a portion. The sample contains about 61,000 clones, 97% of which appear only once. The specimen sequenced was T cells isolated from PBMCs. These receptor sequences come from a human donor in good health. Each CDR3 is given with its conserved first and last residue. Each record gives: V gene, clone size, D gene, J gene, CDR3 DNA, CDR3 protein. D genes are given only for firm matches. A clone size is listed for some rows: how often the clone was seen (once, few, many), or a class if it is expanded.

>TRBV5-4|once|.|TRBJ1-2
TGTGCCAGCAGCTTGTGGCAGGATTACTATGGCTACACCTTC
CASSLWQDYYGYTF
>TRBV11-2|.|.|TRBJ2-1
TGTGCCAGCAGCTTAGTAAGCGGAAACTCCTACAATGAGCAGTTCTTC
CASSLVSGNSYNEQFF
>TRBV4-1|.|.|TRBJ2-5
TGCGCCAGCAGCCAAGGGAGGCTTCAGGAGACCCAGTACTTC
CASSQGRLQETQYF
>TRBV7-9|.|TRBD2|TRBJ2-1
TGTGCCAGCAGCCCCTTAGCGGGGTACTCCTACAATGAGCAGTTCTTC
CASSPLAGYSYNEQFF
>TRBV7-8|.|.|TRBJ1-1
TGTGCCAGCAGCTTAGCAAGAGTGAACACTGAAGCTTTCTTT
CASSLARVNTEAFF
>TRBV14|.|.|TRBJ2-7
TGTGCCAGCAGCCGTGCGTACAGGGCGCCTACCTACGAGCAGTACTTC
CASSRAYRAPTYEQYF
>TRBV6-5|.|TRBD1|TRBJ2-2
TGTGCCAGCGGGACAGGGGGGACCGGGGAGCTGTTTTTT
CASGTGGTGELFF
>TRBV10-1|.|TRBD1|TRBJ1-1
TGCGCCAGCAGAGTTGACAGGGGCAGCACTGAAGCTTTCTTT
CASRVDRGSTEAFF
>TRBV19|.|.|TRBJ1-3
TGTGCCAGTAGGGTCCCGGGTAACATATGGAACACCATATATTTT
CASRVPGNIWNTIYF
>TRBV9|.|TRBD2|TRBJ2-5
TGTGCCAGCAGCGCAGGCCTAGGGGCTAGCGGCCAAGAGACCCAGTACTTC
CASSAGLGASGQETQYF
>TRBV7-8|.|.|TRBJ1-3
TGTGCCAGCAGCCTGGAGAGACTCTGGAGAAACACCATATATTTT
CASSLERLWRNTIYF
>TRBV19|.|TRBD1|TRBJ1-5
TGTGCCACCAAAACGGGACAGGGTACGGATCAGCCCCAGCATTTT
CATKTGQGTDQPQHF
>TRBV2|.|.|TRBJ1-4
TGTGCCAGCAGGGATTCAGGGCTTACTAATGAAAAACTGTTTTTT
CASRDSGLTNEKLFF
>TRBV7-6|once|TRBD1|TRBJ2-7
TGTGCCAGCAGCTTACGTTTCCCGGACAGGGGATCCTACGAGCAGTACTTC
CASSLRFPDRGSYEQYF
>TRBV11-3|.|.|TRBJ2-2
TGTGCCAGCAGCCACGAACTTTCACCTAGTGAGGGCAACACCGGGGAGCTGTTTTTT
CASSHELSPSEGNTGELFF
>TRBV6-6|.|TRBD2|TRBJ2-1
TGTGCCAGCAGTTATATGGCGGGGGGATACAATGAGCAGTTCTTC
CASSYMAGGYNEQFF
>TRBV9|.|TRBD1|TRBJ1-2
TGTGCCAGCAGCGTAGGACAGGGGCCTGGCGTGGGCTATGGCTACACCTTC
CASSVGQGPGVGYGYTF
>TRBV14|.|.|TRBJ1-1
TGTGCCAGCAGCCATGTTTTCGGAGGGGACACTGAAGCTTTCTTT
CASSHVFGGDTEAFF
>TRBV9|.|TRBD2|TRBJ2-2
TGTGCCAGCAGGAGTAGCGGGACCAACACCGGGGAGCTGTTTTTT
CASRSSGTNTGELFF
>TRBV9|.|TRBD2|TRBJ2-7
TGTGCCAGCAGCGTAGGAGCGGGAGGGACCTACGAGCAGTACTTC
CASSVGAGGTYEQYF
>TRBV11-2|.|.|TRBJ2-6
TGTGCCAGCAGCTTAGCAGTGGCGGCCGGGGCCAACGTCCTGACTTTC
CASSLAVAAGANVLTF
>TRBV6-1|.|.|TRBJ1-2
TGTGCCATCCTAAACCTACCCAGGGTCTATGGCTACACTTTC
CAILNLPRVYGYTF
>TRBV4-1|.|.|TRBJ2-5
TGCGCCAGCAGCCAAGTTGGCGGGGCCGGGACCCAGTACTTC
CASSQVGGAGTQYF
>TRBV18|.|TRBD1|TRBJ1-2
TGTGCCAGCTCACCTGCTTCCCTAGGGACAGGGAATCACTACACCTTC
CASSPASLGTGNHYTF
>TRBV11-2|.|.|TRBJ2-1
TGTGCCAGCAGATTTGCGGGGACAGTACACAATGAGCAGTTCTTC
CASRFAGTVHNEQFF